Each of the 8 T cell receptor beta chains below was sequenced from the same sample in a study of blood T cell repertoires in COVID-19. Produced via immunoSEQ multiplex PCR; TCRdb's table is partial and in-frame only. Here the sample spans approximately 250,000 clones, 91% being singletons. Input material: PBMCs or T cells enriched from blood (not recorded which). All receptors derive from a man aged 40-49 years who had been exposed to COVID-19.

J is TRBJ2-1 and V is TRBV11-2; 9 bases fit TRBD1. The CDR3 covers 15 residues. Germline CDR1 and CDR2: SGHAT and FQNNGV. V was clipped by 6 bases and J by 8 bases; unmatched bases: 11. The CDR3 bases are TGTGCCAGCAGAAGAAGACAGGGGGTGTACTATGAGCAGTTCTTC. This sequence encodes CASRRRQGVYYEQFF.

This chain's CDR3 is CAWSSRHEQYF. The CDR3, as DNA: TGTGCCTGGAGTAGCCGTCACGAGCAGTACTTC. The chain couples TRBV30 to TRBJ2-7, with D unclear. Per the germline V gene, CDR1 is GTSNPN and CDR2 is SVGIG (reference sequence). The CDR3 consists of 11 residues. V lost 2 bases to trimming and J lost 5 bases, with 7 bases between them.

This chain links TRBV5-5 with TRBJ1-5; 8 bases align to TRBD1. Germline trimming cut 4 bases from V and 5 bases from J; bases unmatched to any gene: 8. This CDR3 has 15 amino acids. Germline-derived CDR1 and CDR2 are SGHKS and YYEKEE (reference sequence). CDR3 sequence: CASSTEGDRYQPQHF. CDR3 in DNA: TGTGCCAGCAGCACGGAGGGGGACAGGTATCAGCCCCAGCATTTT.

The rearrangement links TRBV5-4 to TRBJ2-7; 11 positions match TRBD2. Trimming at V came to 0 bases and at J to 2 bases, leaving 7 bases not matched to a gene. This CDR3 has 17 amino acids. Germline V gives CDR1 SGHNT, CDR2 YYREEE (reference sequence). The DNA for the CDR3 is TGTGCCAGCAGCTTGGCCTACCTAGCGGGAGGTACCTACGAGCAGTACTTC. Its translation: CASSLAYLAGGTYEQYF.

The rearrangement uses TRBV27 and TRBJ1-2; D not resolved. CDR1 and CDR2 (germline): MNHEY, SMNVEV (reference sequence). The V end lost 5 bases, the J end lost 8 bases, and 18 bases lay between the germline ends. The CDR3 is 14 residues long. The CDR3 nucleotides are TGTGCCAGCAGTATTTCCCCCCTACTTATGGGCTACACCTTC. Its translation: CASSISPLLMGYTF.

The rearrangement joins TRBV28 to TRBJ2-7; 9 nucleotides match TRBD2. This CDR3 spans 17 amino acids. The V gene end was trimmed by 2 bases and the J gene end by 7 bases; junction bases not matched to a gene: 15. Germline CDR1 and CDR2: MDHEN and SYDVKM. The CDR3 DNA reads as TGTGCCAGCAGTTTAAGGTTTCGCGGGAGGGCGTTGGGTGAGCAGTACTTC. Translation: CASSLRFRGRALGEQYF.

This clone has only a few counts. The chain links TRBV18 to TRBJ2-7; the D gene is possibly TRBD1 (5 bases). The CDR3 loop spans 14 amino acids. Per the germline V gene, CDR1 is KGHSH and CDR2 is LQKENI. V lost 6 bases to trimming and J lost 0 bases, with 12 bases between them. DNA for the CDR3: TGTGCCAGCTCCCCGACAGCGACCTCCTACGAGCAGTACTTC. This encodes CASSPTATSYEQYF.

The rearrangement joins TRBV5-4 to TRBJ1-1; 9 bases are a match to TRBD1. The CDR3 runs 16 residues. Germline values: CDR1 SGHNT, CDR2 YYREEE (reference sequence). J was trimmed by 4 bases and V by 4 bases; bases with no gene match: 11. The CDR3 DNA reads TGTGCCAGCAGCACAGACAGGGGGGAGCGAGTCACTGAAGCTTTCTTT. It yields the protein CASSTDRGERVTEAFF.